Presented here are 26 T cell receptor beta chains from one specimen sequenced in a study of cytomegalovirus exposure and HLA in healthy donors. The PCR contained 60 Vbeta and 13 Jbeta primers. TCRdb keeps only in-frame clones here, not all; method: immunoSEQ multiplex PCR. The sample carries roughly 120,000 clones, roughly four fifths recorded once. Sequenced sample: PBMCs. Receptor source: a woman aged 18-29 years in good health and CMV-seronegative.

The CDR3 region has the DNA TGTGCCAGCAGCCCTAGCCCCCAGACAACTGGAAACACCATATATTTT. Protein sequence: CASSPSPQTTGNTIYF. The chain combines TRBV7-6 with TRBJ1-3; no clear D gene. Germline lookup yields CDR1 SGHVS and CDR2 FNYEAQ. V dropped 5 bases and J dropped 2 bases, with 16 bases sitting between them. This CDR3 spans 16 amino acids.

This clone was observed a few times. The chain recombines TRBV6-1 with TRBJ1-6; TRBD1 aligns across 10 bases. Germline lookup yields CDR1 MNHNS and CDR2 SASEGT. The CDR3 length is 15 residues. V gave up 3 bases and J gave up 8 bases; unmatched junction bases: 4. This CDR3 reads CASSEGQGRYSPLHF. The CDR3 DNA sequence: TGTGCCAGCAGTGAGGGACAGGGGAGGTATTCACCCCTCCACTTT.

The chain joins TRBV28 to TRBJ1-2, with D unclear. Germline V gene lookup returns CDR1 MDHEN and CDR2 SYDVKM. Trimming left V 6 bases short and J 2 bases short, with 10 bases between. CDR3 length: 13 amino acids. The CDR3 region is CASSPTRNYGYTF. Written as DNA, the CDR3 is TGTGCCAGCAGCCCAACAAGAAACTATGGCTACACCTTC.

The chain employs TRBV27 and TRBJ1-1; D gene unclear. The CDR3 length is 15 residues. Trimming took off 3 bases at V and 0 bases at J, with 11 bases between the two ends. From germline, CDR1 is MNHEY and CDR2 SMNVEV (reference sequence). Here the CDR3 reads CASSLIGSVNTEAFF. CDR3 DNA: TGTGCCAGCAGTTTGATAGGGAGCGTGAACACTGAAGCTTTCTTT.

This clone was seen a single time. The chain combines TRBV27 with TRBJ1-2; 9 bases are a match to TRBD1. The CDR3 has 15 amino acids. Per germline, CDR1 MNHEY and CDR2 SMNVEV (reference sequence). J lost 4 bases, V lost 5 bases, and 8 bases had no gene match. The CDR3 reads CASSTRTGVFYGYTF. CDR3 in DNA: TGTGCCAGCAGTACCCGGACAGGGGTTTTCTATGGCTACACCTTC.

This chain links TRBV19 with TRBJ1-5, with 7 bases fitting TRBD1. Germline CDR1 and CDR2: LNHDA and SQIVND (reference sequence). J lost 0 bases, V lost 10 bases, and 6 bases had no gene match. The CDR3 extends over 14 amino acids. The CDR3 DNA reads TGTGCCACTAAGGACAGGAATAGCAATCAGCCCCAGCATTTT. As protein: CATKDRNSNQPQHF.

The rearrangement joins TRBV7-8 to TRBJ1-1, with 8 nucleotides matching TRBD1. Trimming took 3 bases from V and 10 from J; bases not matched to a gene: 10. The CDR3 consists of 14 residues. CDR1 is SGHVS and CDR2 is FQNEAQ in the germline V gene. The CDR3 loop reads CASSFFTGQGTAFF. Here the CDR3 DNA reads TGTGCCAGCAGCTTCTTTACCGGACAGGGAACAGCTTTCTTT.

The gene calls are TRBV6-1 and TRBJ1-6, with no clear D. Germline-derived CDR1 and CDR2 are MNHNS and SASEGT. Trimming left V 4 bases short and J 13 bases short, with 14 bases between. The CDR3 sequence is 13 residues long. In DNA form, the CDR3 reads TGTGCCAGCAGTGTGAGAGAAAGTTGGCCCCTCCACTTT. Protein product: CASSVRESWPLHF.

This rearrangement joins TRBV6-4 to TRBJ2-5; TRBD2 is a possible D gene (6 bases). The CDR3 is 12 residues long. V was shortened by 0 bases and J by 9 bases, with 8 bases between the two germline ends. CDR1 is MRHNA and CDR2 is SNTAGT in the germline V gene. The CDR3 DNA sequence: TGTGCCAGCAGTGACTCATCGGGGGCCCAGTACTTC. Translation: CASSDSSGAQYF.

Details on this clone: The junction departs from the called germline gene at one end, perhaps through a read error. This CDR3 is also generated by other DNA sequences in the sample. This chain connects TRBV25-1 to TRBJ2-7, with D maybe TRBD2 (6 bases). The CDR3 totals 17 residues. Germline CDR1 reads MGHDK; CDR2 reads SYGVNS. The CDR3 here is CASSDLPRTNPSYEQYF. The CDR3 bases are TGTGCCAGCAGTGACTTGCCCCGGACTAATCCTTCCTACGAGCAATACTTC.

This sequence joins TRBV2 and TRBJ2-2; D unclear. The CDR3 has 16 amino acids. Trimming stripped 6 bases from V and 3 bases from J, with 17 bases between. Germline values: CDR1 SNHLY, CDR2 FYNNEI. CDR3 coding DNA: TGTGCCAGCAGCACCCACGAGACAATTCACACCGGGGAGCTGTTTTTT. This gives the protein CASSTHETIHTGELFF.

The rearrangement uses TRBV19 and TRBJ2-7; 7 bases match TRBD1. Germline V gene data show CDR1 as LNHDA and CDR2 as SQIVND (reference sequence). The V segment lost 3 bases and the J segment 5 bases; nucleotides outside the gene matches: 4. The CDR3 runs 13 residues. Here the CDR3 reads CASSIAQGDEQYF. The CDR3 coding sequence is TGTGCCAGTAGTATTGCGCAGGGGGACGAGCAGTACTTC. The full variable domain, in which reference TRBV19 and TRBJ2-7 provide the parts outside the CDR3, is DGGITQSPKYLFRKEGQNVTLSCEQNLNHDAMYWYRQDPGQGLRLIYYSQIVNDFQKGDIAEGYSVSREKKESFPLTVTSAQKNPTAFYLCASSIAQGDEQYFGPGTRLTVT.

The V gene is TRBV29-1, the J gene TRBJ2-6; D might be TRBD2 (5 bases). CDR1 and CDR2 (germline): SQVTM, ANQGSEA. With 6 bases removed from V and 1 base from J, the gap between germline ends came to 13 bases. The CDR3 has 15 amino acids. The CDR3 region has the DNA TGCAGCGTCCGGGAAGCAGAATCTGGGGCCAACGTCCTGACTTTC. This sequence encodes CSVREAESGANVLTF.

The chain combines TRBV15 with TRBJ1-2, with a possible D match to TRBD1 (5 bases). This CDR3 spans 15 amino acids. The germline V and J ends were trimmed by 3 bases and 4 bases, with 15 bases remaining between them. Germline V lookup: CDR1 LNHNV, CDR2 YYDKDF (reference sequence). CDR3: CATSSDPGLFYGYTF. The CDR3 region has the DNA TGTGCCACCAGCAGCGATCCGGGACTCTTCTATGGCTACACCTTC.

V and J are TRBV18 and TRBJ1-1; weak D call: TRBD1 (5 bases). CDR1 and CDR2 from the germline V gene are KGHSH and LQKENI. V was pared by 4 bases and J by 4 bases, with 16 bases between. This CDR3 is built from 15 residues. CDR3 sequence reads: CASSLHPGGLTEAFF. Written as DNA, the CDR3 is TGTGCCAGCTCACTACATCCGGGGGGTCTCACTGAAGCTTTCTTT.

This clone has just a few counts. The chain combines TRBV28 with TRBJ1-1, with 12 bases identical to TRBD1. Germline V CDR1 and CDR2: MDHEN, SYDVKM. CDR3 length: 17 residues. Trimming removed 2 bases from V and 3 bases from J; junction bases left unmatched: 7. In DNA form, the CDR3 reads TGTGCCAGCAGTTTACCACCGGGACAGGGGGCTCACACTGAAGCTTTCTTT. Its translation: CASSLPPGQGAHTEAFF.

This rearrangement joins TRBV2 to TRBJ1-2; 8 bases fit TRBD1. Germline-derived CDR1 and CDR2 are SNHLY and FYNNEI. Trimming took 0 bases from V and 8 from J; bases not matched to a gene: 11. The CDR3 has 16 amino acids. The CDR3 sequence is CASSEALSGGLRGYTF. The CDR3 DNA sequence: TGTGCCAGCAGTGAAGCGCTGTCAGGGGGCTTGCGGGGCTACACCTTC.

CDR3: CASNSGGLGQQGTEAFF. Written as DNA, the CDR3 is TGTGCCAGCAATTCCGGGGGTCTGGGACAGCAGGGCACTGAAGCTTTCTTT. The gene calls are TRBV28 and TRBJ1-1; the match to TRBD1 covers 7 bases. The CDR3 is 17 amino acids. V lost 7 bases, J lost 4 bases, and 18 bases stayed unmatched. CDR1 MDHEN and CDR2 SYDVKM come from the germline V gene.

As concerns this clone: Lacking the conserved final phenylalanine or tryptophan, this CDR3 likely reflects a read error. Because the CDR3's place on the DNA is in doubt, the DNA is left out and the CDR3 is given as listed by TCRdb. This chain joins TRBV7-2 and TRBJ1-6; the table's D call, TRBD1, has no DNA check behind it. The CDR3 contains 14 residues when both ends are counted. Germline lookup yields CDR1 SGHTA and CDR2 FQGNSA. This CDR3 reads CASSFQGRNSPLQV.

The V gene is TRBV6-5, the J gene TRBJ1-2; D possibly corresponds to TRBD1 (5 bases). In germline, CDR1 is MNHEY, CDR2 SVGAGI. Trimming stripped 2 bases from V and 0 bases from J, with 7 bases between. CDR3 length: 14 residues. The CDR3 spells CASSYGGANYGYTF. The CDR3 DNA follows: TGTGCCAGCAGTTACGGGGGGGCTAACTATGGCTACACCTTC.

V gene TRBV19 combines with J gene TRBJ1-1; weak D call: TRBD1 (5 bases). The V and J ends lost 6 bases and 3 bases respectively, with 14 bases between them. The CDR3 consists of 14 residues. Germline V gene data show CDR1 as LNHDA and CDR2 as SQIVND (reference sequence). CDR3 loop: CASRPIGRDTEAFF. The CDR3 DNA reads TGTGCCAGTAGACCCATCGGCAGGGACACTGAAGCTTTCTTT.

This clone appeared once. This sequence joins TRBV5-6 and TRBJ2-4; 7 nucleotides match TRBD1. The trim removed 1 base at V and 3 bases at J, leaving 16 bases unmatched. CDR3 size: 19 residues. CDR1 SGHDT and CDR2 YYEEEE come from the germline V gene. In DNA form, the CDR3 reads TGTGCCAGCAGCTTGTTTGGGGCCTCAGGGGGTTTTGGCAAAAACATTCAGTACTTC. Protein sequence: CASSLFGASGGFGKNIQYF.

This clone was seen only a few times. This rearrangement joins TRBV29-1 to TRBJ2-3, with D tentatively TRBD1 (5 bases). V lost 6 bases and J 2 bases, leaving 12 bases between the germline ends. The germline V gene has CDR1 SQVTM and CDR2 ANQGSEA. CDR3 size: 13 residues. CDR3 DNA sequence: TGCAGCGTAGGAGCGACAGTCACAGATACGCAGTATTTT. It translates to CSVGATVTDTQYF.

The rearrangement links TRBV19 to TRBJ1-6; D gene ambiguous. Between the trimmed V and J ends, which lost 3 bases and 7 bases, there was a span of 4 bases. Germline CDR1 reads LNHDA; CDR2 reads SQIVND (reference sequence). This CDR3 spans 12 amino acids. CDR3 sequence: CASSMANSPLHF. The CDR3 coding sequence is TGTGCCAGTAGTATGGCCAATTCACCCCTCCACTTT.

This sequence joins TRBV5-1 and TRBJ2-6, with D hard to call. The CDR3 consists of 16 residues. Between the trimmed V and J ends, which lost 2 bases and 0 bases, there was a span of 9 bases. Looked up from germline, CDR1 is SGHRS and CDR2 is YFSETQ. The CDR3 sequence is CASSLPDTSGANVLTF. CDR3 bases: TGCGCCAGCAGCTTACCAGACACCTCTGGGGCCAACGTCCTGACTTTC.

The CDR3 reads CASSQDSRTNNEQFF. DNA for the CDR3: TGCGCCAGCAGCCAAGATTCTCGAACTAACAATGAGCAGTTCTTC. The chain has TRBV4-1 and TRBJ2-1, with D uncertain. The ends were cut back, 0 bases at V and 5 bases at J, with 11 bases in the middle. This CDR3 region has 15 residues. Germline V CDR1 and CDR2: MGHRA, YSYEKL.